The present T cell receptor beta chain was sequenced within a study of Graves' ophthalmopathy and Graves' hyperthyroidism. Findings and caveats of the study: Among thyroid clonotypes expanded above 0.001 frequency, most also appeared in blood.

The CDR3 has 17 residues. V was pared by 3 bases and J by 4 bases, with 16 bases between. Germline V CDR1 and CDR2: SGHTA, FQGTGA. RNA transcripts were the source from which TCR beta CDR3 regions were amplified. In the first round, RT-PCR was carried out with HTBI primers, and a multiplex PCR formed the second round. TCRdb itself ran the multiplex PCR reads through MiXCR, one entry per CDR3 protein. The table includes over a million distinct CDR3 sequences, about 36% detected once. In regard to this clonotype: As yet, its antigen is unknown.

The V gene is TRBV7-3, the J gene TRBJ2-6; possible D gene TRBD2, 7 bases. This receptor was taken from an adult man with Graves' hyperthyroidism. What was sequenced was peripheral blood or thyroid tissue (not recorded which). CDR3 region: CASSFAGASPGANVLTF. The CDR3 DNA reads TGTGCCAGCAGCTTTGCGGGGGCCAGCCCGGGGGCCAACGTCCTGACTTTC.